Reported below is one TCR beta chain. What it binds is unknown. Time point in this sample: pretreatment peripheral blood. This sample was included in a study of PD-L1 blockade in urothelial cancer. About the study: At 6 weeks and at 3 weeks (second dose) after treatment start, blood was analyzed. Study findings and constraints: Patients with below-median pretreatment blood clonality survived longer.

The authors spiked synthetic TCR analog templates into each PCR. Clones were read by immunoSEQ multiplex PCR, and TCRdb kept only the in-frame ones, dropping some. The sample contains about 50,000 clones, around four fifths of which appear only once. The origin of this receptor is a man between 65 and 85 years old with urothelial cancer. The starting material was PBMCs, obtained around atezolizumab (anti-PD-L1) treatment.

The CDR3 loop is CASSLETSGPPDRNIQYF. In DNA, the CDR3 is TGTGCCAGCAGCTTAGAGACTAGCGGGCCTCCCGATCGGAACATTCAGTACTTC. The chain has TRBV11-1 and TRBJ2-4, with 10 bases aligning to TRBD2. Germline trimming cut 1 base from V and 7 bases from J; bases unmatched to any gene: 13. Germline V gene sequence: CDR1 SGHAT, CDR2 FQDESV (reference sequence). The CDR3 loop spans 18 amino acids.